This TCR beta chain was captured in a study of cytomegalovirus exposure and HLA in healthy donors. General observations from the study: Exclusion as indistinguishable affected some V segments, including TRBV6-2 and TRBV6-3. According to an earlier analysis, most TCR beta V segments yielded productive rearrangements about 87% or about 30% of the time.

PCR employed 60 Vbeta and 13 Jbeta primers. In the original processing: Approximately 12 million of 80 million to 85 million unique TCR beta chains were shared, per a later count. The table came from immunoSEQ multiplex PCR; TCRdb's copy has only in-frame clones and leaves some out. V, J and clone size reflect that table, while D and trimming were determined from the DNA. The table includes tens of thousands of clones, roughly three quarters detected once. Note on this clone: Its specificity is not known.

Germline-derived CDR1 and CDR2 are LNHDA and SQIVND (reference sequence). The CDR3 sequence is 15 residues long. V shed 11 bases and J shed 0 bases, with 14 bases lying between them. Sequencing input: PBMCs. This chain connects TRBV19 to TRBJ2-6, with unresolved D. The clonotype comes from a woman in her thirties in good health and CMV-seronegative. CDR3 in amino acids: CASRVLSSGANVLTF. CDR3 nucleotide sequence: TGTGCCTCCCGAGTCCTTTCCTCTGGGGCCAACGTCCTGACTTTC.